A single sample is the source of the 23 T cell receptor beta chains below, sequenced in a study of beta chain features in type 1 diabetes. Expressed TCRB transcripts were sequenced because the isolated RNA had all been reverse transcribed beforehand. Profiled with immunoSEQ multiplex PCR; TCRdb holds only in-frame clones, not every one. The table has 300,000 to 400,000 clones, around 13% seen once. Source material: naive CD4+ T cells from blood. The source is a man in his late teens or twenties in good health.

This clone was counted only a few times. The chain carries TRBV2 and TRBJ1-5, with TRBD1 matching 9 bases. V shed 6 bases, J shed 6 bases, and the junction held 6 bases outside the gene matches. This CDR3 has 14 amino acids. CDR1 and CDR2 (germline): SNHLY, FYNNEI. CDR3 region: CASRKTGGFQPQHF. The CDR3 DNA reads TGTGCCAGCAGGAAGACAGGGGGATTTCAGCCCCAGCATTTT.

There are a few counts of this clone. The chain joins TRBV28 to TRBJ2-3; no clear D. Germline CDR1 and CDR2: MDHEN and SYDVKM. Trimming took off 4 bases at V and 4 bases at J, with 15 bases between the two ends. This CDR3 spans 15 amino acids. In nucleotides, the CDR3 is TGTGCCAGCAGTTCCCCTCAGAGGCCGGCAGATACGCAGTATTTT. Translated: CASSSPQRPADTQYF.

A few counts support this clone. V and J are TRBV6-6 and TRBJ2-7; tentative D call: TRBD1 (5 bases). This CDR3 comprises 14 residues. The ends were cut back, 7 bases at V and 3 bases at J, with 16 bases in the middle. Germline V CDR1 and CDR2: MNHNY, SVGAGI (reference sequence). CDR3 DNA: TGTGCCAGCACCGAGCTGGGGCCCCTCTACGAGCAGTACTTC. The encoded protein is CASTELGPLYEQYF.

The genes are TRBV20-1 and TRBJ2-7; D remains unclear. Per the germline V gene, CDR1 is DFQATT and CDR2 is SNEGSKA (reference sequence). The CDR3 extends over 11 amino acids. V was shortened by 5 bases and J by 4 bases, with 9 bases between the two germline ends. The CDR3 sequence: CSAGTYYEQYF. Written as DNA, the CDR3 is TGCAGTGCTGGTACATATTACGAGCAGTACTTC.

About this clone: The conserved phenylalanine or tryptophan normally closing the CDR3 is absent here, so this likely arose from a read error. No DNA is shown, since the ends of the CDR3 on it are uncertain; the CDR3 is the one TCRdb lists. The genes are TRBV7-9 and TRBJ1-2; the DNA was not compared with TRBD1, the D call given in the table. From germline, CDR1 is SEHNR and CDR2 FQNEAQ (reference sequence). The CDR3 comprises 11 residues, both ends counted. The CDR3 here is CASSFQMDTRI.

The V gene is TRBV5-4, the J gene TRBJ2-7; no clear D. With 0 bases removed from V and 2 bases from J, the gap between germline ends came to 9 bases. This CDR3 is built from 14 residues. The germline V gene has CDR1 SGHNT and CDR2 YYREEE (reference sequence). CDR3 DNA: TGTGCCAGCAGCTTGGCTCAGGCCCCCTACGAGCAGTACTTC. Encoded protein: CASSLAQAPYEQYF. Variable domain in full (rest from reference TRBV5-4 and TRBJ2-7): ETGVTQSPTHLIKTRGQQVTLRCSSQSGHNTVSWYQQALGQGPQFIFQYYREEENGRGNFPPRFSGLQFPNYSSELNVNALELDDSALYLCASSLAQAPYEQYFGPGTRLTVT.

CDR3 nucleotides: TGTGCCAGCTCACCGCAGGGGCTTGCCTACAATGAGCAGTTCTTC. Its translation is CASSPQGLAYNEQFF. The V call is TRBV18, the J call TRBJ2-1; a possible D gene is TRBD1 (6 bases). The CDR3 runs 15 residues. Trimming removed 3 bases from V and 2 bases from J, with 11 bases in between. Germline-derived CDR1 and CDR2 are KGHSH and LQKENI. The full variable domain, with the rest looked up from reference TRBV18 and TRBJ2-1, is NAGVMQNPRHLVRRRGQEARLRCSPMKGHSHVYWYRQLPEEGLKFMVYLQKENIIDESGMPKERFSAEFPKEGPSILRIQQVVRGDSAAYFCASSPQGLAYNEQFFGPGTRLTVL.

This clone appeared a few times. The chain couples TRBV7-9 to TRBJ2-7, with a tentative D call TRBD1 (7 bases). V lost 5 bases, J lost 7 bases, and 15 bases lay in between. The CDR3 spans 13 residues. Per the germline V gene, CDR1 is SEHNR and CDR2 is FQNEAQ (reference sequence). The CDR3 spells CASSLTGAGEQYF. CDR3 DNA: TGTGCCAGCAGCCTTACAGGGGCGGGGGAGCAGTACTTC.

This chain joins TRBV30 and TRBJ1-2; 11 nucleotides match TRBD1. The CDR3 length is 14 residues. V lost 1 base to trimming and J lost 8 bases; unmatched junction nucleotides: 6. Germline V CDR1 and CDR2: GTSNPN, SVGIG (reference sequence). The CDR3 DNA reads as TGTGCCTGGAGTGCCGGGACAGGGGGACGGGGCTACACCTTC. Protein product: CAWSAGTGGRGYTF.

This clone was counted between two and nine times. The DNA for the CDR3 is TGTGCCTGGACCTACGACAGGGGGACCCACTACGAGCAGTACTTC. It codes for CAWTYDRGTHYEQYF. This chain joins TRBV30 and TRBJ2-7, with 9 bases that match TRBD1. V lost 4 bases, J lost 3 bases, and 10 bases stayed unmatched. Germline V gives CDR1 GTSNPN, CDR2 SVGIG (reference sequence). The CDR3 extends over 15 amino acids.

This clone has a handful of counts. V usage is TRBV7-9 and J usage is TRBJ2-7, with 8 bases matching TRBD1. Germline V gene sequence: CDR1 SEHNR, CDR2 FQNEAQ (reference sequence). The CDR3 covers 14 residues. With V trimmed by 5 bases and J by 4 bases, 7 bases remained unmatched. CDR3 DNA sequence: TGTGCCAGCAGCCCGTTGACAGGGGTATACGAGCAGTACTTC. Translated: CASSPLTGVYEQYF. Based on the CDR3 plus reference TRBV7-9 and TRBJ2-7, the full variable domain is DTGVSQNPRHKITKRGQNVTFRCDPISEHNRLYWYRQTLGQGPEFLTYFQNEAQLEKSRLLSDRFSAERPKGSFSTLEIQRTEQGDSAMYLCASSPLTGVYEQYFGPGTRLTVT.

This clone came up a few times. This specimen includes other DNA sequences encoding the same CDR3. CDR3 sequence (DNA): TGTGCCAGCAGCTTGGGACAGGGCGGTCAGCCCCAGCATTTT. Protein sequence: CASSLGQGGQPQHF. The chain employs TRBV7-9 and TRBJ1-5; 9 bases agree with TRBD1. The CDR3 is made up of 14 amino acids. Germline CDR1 SEHNR, CDR2 FQNEAQ (reference sequence). The V and J ends lost 3 bases and 6 bases, in that order; junction bases with no gene match: 3.

The chain combines TRBV5-4 with TRBJ1-1; D is uncertain. V was cut by 0 bases and J by 0 bases, with 9 bases left in between. This CDR3 is 15 amino acids long. From germline, CDR1 is SGHNT and CDR2 YYREEE (reference sequence). This CDR3 reads CASSLGGTLNTEAFF. DNA of the CDR3: TGTGCCAGCAGCTTGGGAGGCACACTGAACACTGAAGCTTTCTTT.

This clone was picked up a small number of times. V is TRBV5-4 and J is TRBJ2-7, with 13 bases lining up with TRBD2. The germline V gene has CDR1 SGHNT and CDR2 YYREEE (reference sequence). This CDR3 region has 16 residues. The junction had 4 bases not matched to a gene; V was cut back by 3 bases and J by 1 base. As DNA, the CDR3 is TGTGCCAGCAGCTCCGGGACTAGCGGGATTTCCTACGAGCAGTACTTC. Residues: CASSSGTSGISYEQYF.

This clone has only a few counts. The rearrangement links TRBV25-1 to TRBJ1-1; D unresolved. Germline lookup yields CDR1 MGHDK and CDR2 SYGVNS. V was cut by 5 bases and J by 1 base, with 8 bases left in between. CDR3 length equals 13 residues. CDR3 loop: CASSHTGNTEAFF. The DNA for the CDR3 is TGTGCCAGCAGTCATACTGGGAACACTGAAGCTTTCTTT.

The chain combines TRBV9 with TRBJ2-7; D gene uncertain. V lost 0 bases, J lost 7 bases, and 14 bases lay in between. The CDR3 totals 14 residues. Germline V gives CDR1 SGDLS, CDR2 YYNGEE. CDR3 in DNA: TGTGCCAGCAGCGTAGGAGACGAGGCTAGAGAGCAGTACTTC. Translated, it gives CASSVGDEAREQYF.

The chain links TRBV14 to TRBJ1-2; 9 bases match TRBD1. Per the germline V gene, CDR1 is SGHDN and CDR2 is FVKESK. The CDR3 is 15 amino acids. Unmatched junction bases numbered 2, after V lost 0 bases and J lost 3 bases. CDR3 sequence: CASSQEQGADYGYTF. DNA for the CDR3: TGTGCCAGCAGCCAAGAACAGGGGGCTGACTATGGCTACACCTTC.

The chain recombines TRBV30 with TRBJ2-2, with TRBD1 identical over 7 bases. The CDR3 contains 15 residues. Germline CDR1 GTSNPN, CDR2 SVGIG (reference sequence). Trimming took 3 bases from V and 4 from J; bases not matched to a gene: 8. The CDR3 DNA reads TGTGCCTGGAGGACAACCTACAGGGGCACCGGGGAGCTGTTTTTT. Its translation is CAWRTTYRGTGELFF.

The chain links TRBV7-2 to TRBJ2-7; 8 bases map to TRBD1. CDR3 length: 15 amino acids. With V trimmed by 1 base and J by 2 bases, 4 bases remained unmatched. Per the germline V gene, CDR1 is SGHTA and CDR2 is FQGNSA. Written as DNA, the CDR3 is TGTGCCAGCAGCTTAGGGACAGGGAAGACCTACGAGCAGTACTTC. Amino acid sequence: CASSLGTGKTYEQYF.

This chain links TRBV29-1 with TRBJ1-5, with D possibly TRBD1 on 6 matching bases. Germline V gene data show CDR1 as SQVTM and CDR2 as ANQGSEA. This CDR3 spans 12 amino acids. Trimming shortened V by 7 bases and J by 7 bases, and 14 bases separated the two germline ends. The chain's CDR3 is CSASGVGQPQHF. Here the CDR3 DNA reads TGCAGCGCCTCAGGGGTGGGGCAGCCCCAGCATTTT.

The chain uses TRBV29-1 and TRBJ1-1, with 9 bases fitting TRBD1. V dropped 8 bases and J dropped 4; count of bases not matched to a gene: 8. The length of the CDR3 is 13 residues. Germline CDR1 SQVTM, CDR2 ANQGSEA. DNA for the CDR3: TGCAGCACAAAGACAGGGGGAAGCACTGAAGCTTTCTTT. Amino acids: CSTKTGGSTEAFF.

This clone was found a few times. This sequence joins TRBV4-2 and TRBJ2-3, with D perhaps TRBD2 (5 bases). The CDR3 totals 17 residues. Trimming cost V 2 bases and J 0 bases, with 15 bases left between them. Germline V gene lookup returns CDR1 LGHNA and CDR2 YNFKEQ. CDR3 DNA: TGTGCCAGCAGCCAATGGGCAGGAGGATCCAGCACAGATACGCAGTATTTT. Encoded protein: CASSQWAGGSSTDTQYF.

This clone was detected a few times. V and J are TRBV7-2 and TRBJ2-1, with no clear D. Germline assignment: CDR1 SGHTA and CDR2 FQGNSA. Trimming pared 1 base from V and 9 bases from J, leaving 25 bases between. This CDR3 is 18 amino acids long. The CDR3 region has the DNA TGTGCCAGCAGCTTAGGTCCCCCTACGAGGTGGTTACGCAGTGAGCAGTTCTTC. This gives the protein CASSLGPPTRWLRSEQFF.